This passage covers 30 T cell receptor beta chains from one sample sequenced in a study of beta chain features in type 1 diabetes. Expressed TCRB transcripts were sequenced because the entire RNA isolate underwent reverse transcription. Here immunoSEQ multiplex PCR was the method, and the copy in TCRdb shows in-frame clones only, minus some. The data show around 250,000 clones, around a quarter seen once. The sample was central memory CD4+ T cells from blood. The receptors stem from a man younger than 45 in good health.

This clone was counted a single time. The chain couples TRBV7-9 to TRBJ1-2, with D unclear. V lost 1 base and J lost 9, with 9 bases in between. There are 12 residues in the CDR3. CDR1 and CDR2 from the germline V gene are SEHNR and FQNEAQ (reference sequence). CDR3 sequence (DNA): TGTGCCAGCAGCTTAGAGTCAGGCCGCTACACCTTC. Protein sequence: CASSLESGRYTF.

This clone was observed a few times. J is TRBJ1-1 and V is TRBV7-9, with 8 bases aligning to TRBD1. The junction had 4 bases not matched to a gene; V was cut back by 6 bases and J by 7 bases. Germline CDR1 reads SEHNR; CDR2 reads FQNEAQ (reference sequence). The CDR3 consists of 12 residues. The CDR3 loop reads CASRADRGEAFF. The CDR3 nucleotides read TGTGCCAGCAGGGCCGACAGGGGTGAAGCTTTCTTT.

The chain carries TRBV4-1 and TRBJ2-3; D gene ambiguous. The CDR3 is made up of 16 amino acids. V was shortened by 0 bases and J by 1 base, with 11 bases between the two germline ends. The germline CDR1 and CDR2 sequences are MGHRA and YSYEKL. The CDR3 bases are TGCGCCAGCAGCCAAGAGCCCGGCTTTGGCACAGATACGCAGTATTTT. The encoded protein is CASSQEPGFGTDTQYF.

This sequence joins TRBV19 and TRBJ2-4; a weak D match, TRBD2 (6 bases). V gave up 4 bases and J gave up 8 bases, with 12 bases separating them. This CDR3 has 13 residues. In germline, CDR1 is LNHDA, CDR2 SQIVND (reference sequence). The CDR3 bases are TGTGCCAGTAGTAACTGGGACTTGCACATTCAGTACTTC. It specifies CASSNWDLHIQYF.

This chain uses TRBV29-1 with TRBJ2-7; D ambiguous. Per germline, CDR1 SQVTM and CDR2 ANQGSEA. V was shortened by 4 bases and J by 8 bases, with 12 bases between the two germline ends. The CDR3 consists of 11 residues. The CDR3 loop is CSVAAGEKQYF. Here the CDR3 DNA reads TGCAGCGTTGCGGCCGGTGAGAAGCAGTACTTC.

The V gene is TRBV5-4, the J gene TRBJ1-2, with a weak D call TRBD1 (6 bases). Germline V gene sequence: CDR1 SGHNT, CDR2 YYREEE (reference sequence). The CDR3 is 13 amino acids. V gave up 4 bases and J gave up 2 bases, with 9 bases separating them. CDR3 nucleotide sequence: TGTGCCAGCAGCGCAGGACAGAACTATGGCTACACCTTC. It codes for CASSAGQNYGYTF.

The chain is built from TRBV5-6 and TRBJ1-1; D is undetermined. Germline CDR1 reads SGHDT; CDR2 reads YYEEEE. The CDR3 sequence is 12 residues long. V lost 1 base to trimming and J lost 6 bases, with 7 bases between them. CDR3: CASSLSSAEAFF. The DNA of the CDR3 is TGTGCCAGCAGCTTGAGTAGTGCTGAAGCTTTCTTT.

This clone was detected a few times. This chain links TRBV5-1 with TRBJ2-2; 9 bases align to TRBD2. J gave up 5 bases and V 3 bases, and 2 bases lay outside the gene matches. CDR3 length equals 14 residues. Germline V gene lookup returns CDR1 SGHRS and CDR2 YFSETQ. CDR3 bases: TGCGCCAGCAGCTCTAGCGGGGCGACCGGGGAGCTGTTTTTT. It codes for CASSSSGATGELFF.

The V gene is TRBV20-1, the J gene TRBJ2-5, with D unclear. Germline CDR1 and CDR2: DFQATT and SNEGSKA (reference sequence). This CDR3 comprises 11 residues. The V and J ends lost 8 bases and 4 bases respectively, with 11 bases between them. Here the CDR3 reads CSPPRRETQYF. In DNA form, the CDR3 reads TGCAGTCCCCCCCGACGAGAGACCCAGTACTTC.

In DNA, the CDR3 is TGCAGCGTTGCCAAAGGGTCTGGAAACACCATATATTTT. It is translated as CSVAKGSGNTIYF. The rearrangement links TRBV29-1 to TRBJ1-3; D remains unclear. Between the trimmed V and J ends, which lost 4 bases and 1 base, there was a span of 8 bases. Germline loops: CDR1 SQVTM, CDR2 ANQGSEA. The CDR3 sequence is 13 residues long.

In regard to this clone: At the DNA level, this CDR3 is encoded by other sequences in the same sample as well. V is TRBV7-2 and J is TRBJ2-1; TRBD1 is a possible D gene (6 bases). Between the trimmed V and J ends, which lost 4 bases and 12 bases, there was a span of 13 bases. This CDR3 comprises 12 residues. Germline values: CDR1 SGHTA, CDR2 FQGNSA. In DNA form, the CDR3 reads TGTGCCAGCAGCTGGCGGCAGGGGTGGCAGTTCTTC. It encodes CASSWRQGWQFF.

The chain combines TRBV29-1 with TRBJ2-7, with 9 bases that match TRBD1. CDR1 and CDR2 (germline): SQVTM, ANQGSEA. CDR3 length equals 13 residues. V lost 6 bases and J lost 6; bases outside the gene matches: 9. As DNA, the CDR3 is TGCAGCGTAGGAGGGACAGGGACCGGCGAGCAGTACTTC. The encoded protein is CSVGGTGTGEQYF.

The chain employs TRBV29-1 and TRBJ1-1, with D uncertain. The CDR3 has 13 residues. V lost 4 bases and J lost 1, with 10 bases in between. Per the germline V gene, CDR1 is SQVTM and CDR2 is ANQGSEA. The CDR3 nucleotides are TGCAGCGTTGCCAGAACCGCGAACACTGAAGCTTTCTTT. It specifies CSVARTANTEAFF.

The rearrangement links TRBV2 to TRBJ2-3, with D unclear. CDR1 is SNHLY, CDR2 FYNNEI, per germline. The germline V and J ends were trimmed by 8 bases and 2 bases, with 8 bases remaining between them. CDR3 length equals 12 residues. The CDR3 reads CASCKVTDTQYF. In DNA form, the CDR3 reads TGTGCCAGCTGCAAGGTCACAGATACGCAGTATTTT.

The chain recombines TRBV2 with TRBJ2-1, with 9 bases matching TRBD2. The ends lost 6 bases at V and 6 bases at J; junction bases unmatched: 9. Germline V gene lookup returns CDR1 SNHLY and CDR2 FYNNEI. The CDR3 spans 15 residues. The CDR3 sequence is CASSAKRGETNEQFF. CDR3 coding DNA: TGTGCCAGCAGCGCCAAGCGGGGGGAGACCAATGAGCAGTTCTTC.

This clone turned up a few times. The gene calls are TRBV7-8 and TRBJ2-5, with 8 nucleotides matching TRBD2. Germline V gene data show CDR1 as SGHVS and CDR2 as FQNEAQ. After removal of 3 bases from V and 5 bases from J, the junction contained 8 bases not matched to a gene. The CDR3 totals 15 residues. CDR3 residues: CASSLVDGGAETQYF. The CDR3 DNA reads TGTGCCAGCAGCTTGGTCGACGGGGGGGCCGAGACCCAGTACTTC.

The chain links TRBV7-8 to TRBJ1-1, with a tentative D call TRBD1 (6 bases). V dropped 5 bases and J dropped 5 bases, with 21 bases sitting between them. CDR3 length: 16 amino acids. Germline V gene data show CDR1 as SGHVS and CDR2 as FQNEAQ. This CDR3 is CASSLTGGSGLTEAFF. The CDR3 nucleotides read TGTGCCAGCAGCCTTACGGGGGGCTCTGGGTTAACTGAAGCTTTCTTT.

The rearrangement links TRBV7-2 to TRBJ2-6, with no clear D. CDR3 size: 17 residues. The germline V gene has CDR1 SGHTA and CDR2 FQGNSA. The V gene lost 1 base and the J gene lost 3 bases, with 13 bases spanning the gap. CDR3 residues: CASSLVVRGDGANVLTF. CDR3 in DNA: TGTGCCAGCAGCTTAGTCGTCAGAGGCGATGGGGCCAACGTCCTGACTTTC.

In this sample, this clone turned up once. The chain recombines TRBV30 with TRBJ1-1, with 8 nucleotides matching TRBD1. Germline assignment: CDR1 GTSNPN and CDR2 SVGIG (reference sequence). The V segment lost 3 bases and the J segment 0 bases; nucleotides outside the gene matches: 15. The CDR3 has 18 residues. The DNA of the CDR3 is TGTGCCTGGAGCTCACCCCGGGACAGGAAGGGCATGAACACTGAAGCTTTCTTT. This sequence encodes CAWSSPRDRKGMNTEAFF.

The count of this clone is one. The DNA of the CDR3 is TGCGCCAGCAATACCAGGACTAGTGGCGAGCCGCAGTATTTT. Protein: CASNTRTSGEPQYF. The chain employs TRBV5-1 and TRBJ2-3, with 7 bases matching TRBD2. Losses at the gene ends were 6 bases for V and 10 bases for J; bases not matched to a gene: 14. CDR1 is SGHRS, CDR2 YFSETQ, per germline. The CDR3 covers 14 residues.

This clone appeared once. The V call is TRBV7-2, the J call TRBJ2-1; 7 bases map to TRBD1. CDR3 length equals 16 residues. J was trimmed by 0 bases and V by 7 bases; bases with no gene match: 9. Germline V lookup: CDR1 SGHTA, CDR2 FQGNSA. CDR3 residues: CASTRPGTVSYNEQFF. CDR3 DNA sequence: TGTGCCAGCACCAGACCCGGGACAGTCTCCTACAATGAGCAGTTCTTC.

The chain couples TRBV5-4 to TRBJ2-5; the match to TRBD1 covers 8 bases. V trimming: 3 bases; J trimming: 2 bases; junction bases outside the gene matches: 9. Germline CDR1 SGHNT, CDR2 YYREEE (reference sequence). The CDR3 spans 16 residues. The CDR3 DNA is TGTGCCAGCAGCTCGGGACAGGCGAGGGTGCAAGAGACCCAGTACTTC. It yields the protein CASSSGQARVQETQYF.

CDR3 in DNA: TGTGCCAGCTCATCAAGCGGCACAGATACGCAGTATTTT. It encodes CASSSSGTDTQYF. The chain recombines TRBV18 with TRBJ2-3; D remains unclear. The CDR3 length is 13 residues. Germline CDR1 KGHSH, CDR2 LQKENI. V gave up 5 bases and J gave up 1 base, with 7 bases separating them.

This rearrangement joins TRBV9 to TRBJ2-1; 7 bases map to TRBD2. The CDR3 length is 18 residues. With 0 bases clipped from V and 5 bases from J, the junction kept 14 bases outside the gene matches. CDR1 is SGDLS, CDR2 YYNGEE, per germline. The CDR3: CASSVGLIGGSFDNEQFF. Written as DNA, the CDR3 is TGTGCCAGCAGCGTAGGTCTGATTGGCGGGAGTTTCGACAATGAGCAGTTCTTC.

V and J are TRBV30 and TRBJ1-2; D ambiguous. Germline V gene data show CDR1 as GTSNPN and CDR2 as SVGIG (reference sequence). The CDR3 loop spans 17 amino acids. The V end was cut by 2 bases, the J end by 4 bases, with 23 bases between. CDR3 DNA: TGTGCCTGGAGTTTAACCTCCGCCGGGTGGCAGCTCTATGGCTACACCTTC. Encoded protein: CAWSLTSAGWQLYGYTF.

The table lists this clone with many counts. This chain joins TRBV30 and TRBJ1-1, with D possibly matching TRBD1 (6 bases). CDR3 length equals 15 residues. CDR1 GTSNPN and CDR2 SVGIG come from the germline V gene (reference sequence). The germline V and J ends were trimmed by 7 bases and 2 bases, with 20 bases remaining between them. CDR3 in DNA: TGTGCCTACCGGGACATAAAAACAACTAACACTGAAGCTTTCTTT. This codes for CAYRDIKTTNTEAFF.

The table lists this clone with a few counts. The rearrangement uses TRBV11-1 and TRBJ1-2, with D unresolved. V lost 1 base and J 3 bases, leaving 6 bases between the germline ends. There are 13 residues in the CDR3. In germline, CDR1 is SGHAT, CDR2 FQDESV (reference sequence). The CDR3 spells CASSLDGDYGYTF. The CDR3 nucleotides are TGTGCCAGCAGCTTAGACGGAGACTATGGCTACACCTTC.

Only a few counts were recorded for this clone. The chain is built from TRBV6-5 and TRBJ1-1, with TRBD1 identical over 8 bases. J gave up 1 base and V 5 bases, and 3 bases lay outside the gene matches. The CDR3 sequence is 14 residues long. In germline, CDR1 is MNHEY, CDR2 SVGAGI. CDR3 sequence: CASSTGTGNTEAFF. For the CDR3, the DNA is TGTGCCAGCAGTACTGGGACAGGGAACACTGAAGCTTTCTTT.

The chain combines TRBV9 with TRBJ1-1, with D possibly being TRBD1 (6 bases). The CDR3 spans 15 residues. Trimming left V 0 bases short and J 4 bases short, with 13 bases between. In germline, CDR1 is SGDLS, CDR2 YYNGEE. CDR3 sequence reads: CASSVGTVSSTEAFF. The CDR3 DNA sequence: TGTGCCAGCAGCGTAGGGACAGTATCGAGCACTGAAGCTTTCTTT.

The chain uses TRBV2 and TRBJ2-5; no firm D call. The V gene lost 6 bases and the J gene lost 3 bases, with 17 bases spanning the gap. Germline V gene sequence: CDR1 SNHLY, CDR2 FYNNEI. The CDR3 is made up of 15 amino acids. CDR3 loop: CASSAAGPAEETQYF. The CDR3 DNA follows: TGTGCCAGCAGCGCCGCCGGACCTGCGGAAGAGACCCAGTACTTC.